The 12 T cell receptor beta chains reported below all come from one sample, sequenced in a study of T cell clonotyping in hematopoietic cell transplantation. Method: immunoSEQ multiplex PCR; TCRdb's copy keeps in-frame clones and lacks some. Here the sample spans tens of thousands of clones, about 95% being singletons. Sequencing was carried out using peripheral blood mononuclear cells. Every receptor here comes from a woman in her forties or fifties in good health. Some clones in this sample may be carry-over from other donors' samples.

V usage is TRBV10-3 and J usage is TRBJ1-5; 8 bases are shared with TRBD1. Losses at the gene ends were 10 bases for V and 5 bases for J; bases not matched to a gene: 13. Germline V gene data show CDR1 as ENHRY and CDR2 as SYGVKD. The CDR3 has 15 residues. CDR3 in amino acids: CATRGIGGQDQPQHF. CDR3 DNA: TGTGCCACACGTGGGATCGGGGGACAGGATCAGCCCCAGCATTTT.

The genes are TRBV5-6 and TRBJ1-1; the D gene is possibly TRBD1 (5 bases). Germline CDR1 and CDR2: SGHDT and YYEEEE. The CDR3 sequence is 17 residues long. V was shortened by 6 bases and J by 0 bases, with 21 bases between the two germline ends. The CDR3 loop reads CASIPNRVGGLNTEAFF. CDR3 in DNA: TGTGCCAGCATCCCCAATAGGGTTGGGGGGTTGAACACTGAAGCTTTCTTT.

CDR3 in DNA: TGCGCCAGCAGCCTAGGGGGTGCTGATACGCAGTATTTT. Translated, it gives CASSLGGADTQYF. V is TRBV5-1 and J is TRBJ2-3, with D possibly matching TRBD1 (6 bases). V was shortened by 4 bases and J by 6 bases, with 12 bases between the two germline ends. Germline-derived CDR1 and CDR2 are SGHRS and YFSETQ. CDR3 length equals 13 residues.

The chain couples TRBV6-5 to TRBJ1-2; tentatively, D is TRBD1 (6 bases). The germline V and J ends were trimmed by 2 bases and 8 bases, with 12 bases remaining between them. Germline V gene sequence: CDR1 MNHEY, CDR2 SVGAGI. The CDR3 runs to 13 residues. In DNA form, the CDR3 reads TGTGCCAGCAGTTACCTCAGGGGCGGCGGCTACACCTTC. Its translation is CASSYLRGGGYTF.

This chain connects TRBV5-1 to TRBJ1-1, with D maybe TRBD1 (5 bases). The ends were cut back, 0 bases at V and 0 bases at J, with 6 bases in the middle. This CDR3 has 14 residues. Looked up from germline, CDR1 is SGHRS and CDR2 is YFSETQ. CDR3 sequence reads: CASSLGDVNTEAFF. The CDR3 DNA sequence: TGCGCCAGCAGCTTGGGGGACGTGAACACTGAAGCTTTCTTT.

The CDR3, as DNA: TGTGCCACCAGCAGGGGGGCACGCTACGAGCAGTACTTC. It specifies CATSRGARYEQYF. The J gene is TRBJ2-7, the V gene TRBV15; D possibly corresponds to TRBD1 (6 bases). The V gene lost 3 bases and the J gene lost 3 bases, with 9 bases spanning the gap. The CDR3 has 13 residues. The germline gives CDR1 LNHNV, CDR2 YYDKDF (reference sequence).

V and J are TRBV27 and TRBJ2-1; D is ambiguous. V lost 8 bases to trimming and J lost 2 bases, with 19 bases between them. The CDR3 spans 16 residues. Germline CDR1 MNHEY, CDR2 SMNVEV (reference sequence). The CDR3 spells CASCMGARTTYNEQFF. CDR3 sequence (DNA): TGTGCCAGCTGCATGGGCGCCAGGACCACCTACAATGAGCAGTTCTTC.

The chain couples TRBV11-2 to TRBJ1-1; D may be TRBD1 (6 bases). This CDR3 has 17 residues. Germline CDR1 and CDR2: SGHAT and FQNNGV. The ends were cut back, 0 bases at V and 1 base at J, with 15 bases in the middle. Here the CDR3 DNA reads TGTGCCAGCAGCTTAGAGGGGGCGGGCCGTGAGAACACTGAAGCTTTCTTT. Encoded protein: CASSLEGAGRENTEAFF.

CDR3 protein: CASSGDTIYF. CDR3 DNA: TGTGCCAGTAGTGGGGACACCATATATTTT. The chain recombines TRBV19 with TRBJ1-3; D call uncertain. The CDR3 is made up of 10 amino acids. From germline, CDR1 is LNHDA and CDR2 SQIVND (reference sequence). V was trimmed by 5 bases and J by 8 bases, leaving 4 bases between them.

The V gene is TRBV7-9, the J gene TRBJ2-2, with D possibly called TRBD1 or TRBD2 (5 bases each). The CDR3 covers 16 residues. V lost 5 bases and J 2 bases, leaving 15 bases between the germline ends. Per the germline V gene, CDR1 is SEHNR and CDR2 is FQNEAQ (reference sequence). The DNA of the CDR3 is TGTGCCAGCAGCCACTCCGGGACCTTAAACACCGGGGAGCTGTTTTTT. Amino acid sequence: CASSHSGTLNTGELFF.

The rearrangement joins TRBV7-9 to TRBJ1-2, with TRBD1 as a possible D gene (5 bases). V lost 5 bases and J 8 bases, leaving 12 bases between the germline ends. From germline, CDR1 is SEHNR and CDR2 FQNEAQ (reference sequence). The CDR3 covers 12 residues. In DNA, the CDR3 is TGTGCCAGCAGCCCGACAGTCCAAGGCTACACCTTC. This codes for CASSPTVQGYTF.

The chain joins TRBV5-4 to TRBJ2-5; D is unresolved. The CDR3 totals 13 residues. Germline assignment: CDR1 SGHNT and CDR2 YYREEE (reference sequence). V lost 4 bases and J 5 bases, leaving 12 bases between the germline ends. DNA of the CDR3: TGTGCCAGCAGCCCCTCCCCGATGGAGACCCAGTACTTC. Amino acids: CASSPSPMETQYF.